Shown below are 5 T cell receptor beta chains from a single sample sequenced in a study of identifying expanded T cells in peripheral blood (dated by TCRdb to about 2019). Receptors were amplified or captured by the immunoSEQ multiplex PCR assay. The source is immuneACCESS, and TCRdb retained only in-frame sequences with V and J called. Part of the clones is not carried over; for the studies checked, unresolved V genes explain less than half of this, and the remainder is unexplained. A total of about 110,000 clones appear in this sample, about 85% of them only once. The ten largest clones take up more than 6.5% of the sample. Sequencing was performed on blood. These receptors were obtained from a person between 18 and 75 years old in good health.

This clone was recorded once. The chain carries TRBV28 and TRBJ2-5; 7 bases line up with TRBD2. After removal of 5 bases from V and 5 bases from J, the junction contained 11 bases not matched to a gene. This CDR3 has 15 amino acids. Germline V CDR1 and CDR2: MDHEN, SYDVKM. The DNA for the CDR3 is TGTGCCAGCAGTATCGCGGGAGAGCGCAGGGAGACCCAGTACTTC. Protein sequence: CASSIAGERRETQYF. Variable domain in full (rest from reference TRBV28 and TRBJ2-5): DVKVTQSSRYLVKRTGEKVFLECVQDMDHENMFWYRQDPGLGLRLIYFSYDVKMKEKGDIPEGYSVSREKKERFSLILESASTNQTSMYLCASSIAGERRETQYFGPGTRLLVL.

The chain has TRBV7-3 and TRBJ2-7; maybe TRBD2 (7 bases). Germline CDR1 and CDR2: SGHTA and FQGTGA. The V end was cut by 2 bases, the J end by 2 bases, with 10 bases between. The CDR3 extends over 14 amino acids. CDR3 bases: TGTGCCAGCAGCTTATCGGGGGGCCCCTACGAGCAGTACTTC. Amino acid sequence: CASSLSGGPYEQYF.

This chain links TRBV7-9 with TRBJ2-7; 7 bases align to TRBD1. With 5 bases clipped from V and 6 bases from J, the junction kept 13 bases outside the gene matches. The CDR3 runs 15 residues. Germline CDR1 and CDR2: SEHNR and FQNEAQ (reference sequence). Written as DNA, the CDR3 is TGTGCCAGCAGCCCCGGGACAGACTACCGCGGCGAGCAGTACTTC. Translated: CASSPGTDYRGEQYF.

This clone is medium-sized in the sample. This chain connects TRBV10-2 to TRBJ1-5; tentative D call: TRBD1 (5 bases). The V gene's germline CDR1 is WSHSY and CDR2 SAAADI. The length of the CDR3 is 15 residues. With 0 bases removed from V and 5 bases from J, the gap between germline ends came to 11 bases. CDR3 sequence (DNA): TGCGCCAGCAGTGAGTCTCCGGGGACGGATCAGCCCCAGCATTTT. Amino acids: CASSESPGTDQPQHF.

This sequence joins TRBV6-5 and TRBJ2-1, with 12 bases fitting TRBD2. V shed 6 bases, J shed 6 bases, and the junction held 6 bases outside the gene matches. CDR3 size: 15 residues. Germline assignment: CDR1 MNHEY and CDR2 SVGAGI. The CDR3 reads CASRPSGGAPNEQFF. In nucleotides, the CDR3 is TGTGCCAGCAGACCTAGCGGGGGGGCCCCCAATGAGCAGTTCTTC.